The 18 T cell receptor beta chains listed next were all sequenced from one sample in a study of T cells after yellow fever vaccination. In TCRdb, the 5' RACE reads were re-called with MiXCR into one record per CDR3 protein. The sample has 200,000 to 300,000 distinct CDR3 sequences; 3.6% are singletons. The source was PBMCs, collected 15 days after the yellow fever booster vaccination. The receptors here all came from a man younger than 30 who received the YFV17D yellow fever vaccine.

This clonotype occurred many times. The V and J genes are TRBV27 and TRBJ2-1; a weak D match, TRBD2 (5 bases). Germline V gene sequence: CDR1 MNHEY, CDR2 SMNVEV (reference sequence). The CDR3 is 13 amino acids. V was shortened by 4 bases and J by 6 bases, with 10 bases between the two germline ends. CDR3 in DNA: TGTGCCAGCAGTTCTAGCTGGGGCAATGAGCAGTTCTTC. Its protein product is CASSSSWGNEQFF.

This clonotype was observed at least ten times. The chain has TRBV7-2 and TRBJ1-4, with 7 nucleotides matching TRBD1. Germline V gives CDR1 SGHTA, CDR2 FQGNSA. The CDR3 is 13 residues long. Trimming took 7 bases from V and 8 from J; bases not matched to a gene: 7. The DNA of the CDR3 is TGTGCCAGCACGGGACAGATAGGGGAAAAACTGTTTTTT. Its protein is CASTGQIGEKLFF. The entire variable domain, with the rest obtained from reference TRBV7-2 and TRBJ1-4, is as follows: GAGVSQSPSNKVTEKGKDVELRCDPISGHTALYWYRQSLGQGLEFLIYFQGNSAPDKSGLPSDRFSAERTGGSVSTLTIQRTQQEDSAVYLCASTGQIGEKLFFGSGTQLSVL.

This clonotype came up many times. The chain links TRBV12-3 or TRBV12-4 to TRBJ2-2; D may be TRBD2 (5 bases). The CDR3 is 15 residues long. With 3 bases removed from V and 1 base from J, the gap between germline ends came to 9 bases. CDR3 protein: CASSFWTENTGELFF. The CDR3 region has the DNA TGTGCCAGCAGTTTCTGGACTGAGAACACCGGGGAGCTGTTTTTT.

This clonotype was seen repeatedly, ten times or more. CDR3 nucleotides: TGCGCCAGCAGCAGGACCGATAATAATTCACCCCTCCACTTT. The encoded protein is CASSRTDNNSPLHF. The chain joins TRBV4-3 to TRBJ1-6; D not resolved. CDR1 LGHNA and CDR2 YSLEER come from the germline V gene. This CDR3 is 14 amino acids long. V was cut by 5 bases and J by 5 bases, with 10 bases left in between.

This clonotype has at least ten counts. The chain carries TRBV10-3 and TRBJ1-1, with D uncertain. Trimming shortened V by 5 bases and J by 6 bases, and 16 bases separated the two germline ends. Germline V gene sequence: CDR1 ENHRY, CDR2 SYGVKD. The CDR3 covers 14 residues. In DNA, the CDR3 is TGTGCCATCAGTTCGCACGGGCCCTTCGCTGAAGCTTTCTTT. This codes for CAISSHGPFAEAFF.

This clonotype was recorded many times. This chain joins TRBV6-5 and TRBJ1-2; D is perhaps TRBD1 (5 bases). The germline V gene has CDR1 MNHEY and CDR2 SVGAGI. V gave up 2 bases and J gave up 7 bases, with 17 bases separating them. CDR3 length equals 15 residues. CDR3 DNA: TGTGCCAGCAGTTACGCGTCGTGGGGGATAGGTGGCTACACCTTC. It codes for CASSYASWGIGGYTF.

This clonotype was picked up many times. V usage is TRBV5-4 and J usage is TRBJ2-1; D is perhaps TRBD2 (5 bases). CDR1 is SGHNT, CDR2 YYREEE, per germline (reference sequence). The germline V and J ends were trimmed by 0 bases and 3 bases, with 13 bases remaining between them. This CDR3 is built from 16 residues. This CDR3 reads CASSLGTGNHYNEQFF. The DNA of the CDR3 is TGTGCCAGCAGCTTGGGGACGGGGAACCACTACAATGAGCAGTTCTTC. The full variable domain, in which reference TRBV5-4 and TRBJ2-1 provide the parts outside the CDR3, is ETGVTQSPTHLIKTRGQQVTLRCSSQSGHNTVSWYQQALGQGPQFIFQYYREEENGRGNFPPRFSGLQFPNYSSELNVNALELDDSALYLCASSLGTGNHYNEQFFGPGTRLTVL.

This clonotype was counted many times. V and J are TRBV4-3 and TRBJ2-7; D call uncertain. V was cut by 0 bases and J by 4 bases, with 7 bases left in between. Germline loops: CDR1 LGHNA, CDR2 YSLEER. There are 13 residues in the CDR3. The CDR3 region has the DNA TGCGCCAGCAGCCAAGATAGACCGTACGAGCAGTACTTC. Translation: CASSQDRPYEQYF.

The rearrangement links TRBV7-3 to TRBJ2-6, with D perhaps TRBD1 (6 bases). Germline V gene data show CDR1 as SGHTA and CDR2 as FQGTGA. V was trimmed by 5 bases and J by 1 base, leaving 15 bases between them. CDR3 size: 17 residues. As DNA, the CDR3 is TGTGCCAGCAGCCGCAGGGGTGGACTGTCTGGGGCCAACGTCCTGACTTTC. Translation: CASSRRGGLSGANVLTF.

This clonotype was detected many times. The V call is TRBV12-3 or TRBV12-4, the J call TRBJ1-1, with D maybe TRBD1 (5 bases). With 6 bases removed from V and 3 bases from J, the gap between germline ends came to 14 bases. CDR3 length: 14 amino acids. In DNA, the CDR3 is TGTGCCAGCAGCAGGAACAGGAGGGACACTGAAGCTTTCTTT. Residues: CASSRNRRDTEAFF.

This clonotype was observed at least ten times. The gene calls are TRBV2 and TRBJ2-2; D may be TRBD2 (6 bases). CDR1 is SNHLY and CDR2 is FYNNEI in the germline V gene. The V end was cut by 10 bases, the J end by 5 bases, with 17 bases between. The CDR3 covers 14 residues. The CDR3 here is CATQWGRETGELFF. As DNA, the CDR3 is TGTGCCACCCAGTGGGGACGGGAGACCGGGGAGCTGTTTTTT.

There are many counts of this clonotype. The chain links TRBV7-3 to TRBJ1-4; a weak D match, TRBD1 (6 bases). CDR1 SGHTA and CDR2 FQGTGA come from the germline V gene. Trimming removed 6 bases from V and 4 bases from J, with 12 bases in between. The CDR3 has 14 residues. The CDR3 bases are TGTGCCAGCAGACGTCGACAGGATAATGAAAAACTGTTTTTT. It codes for CASRRRQDNEKLFF.

This clonotype occurred many times. This sequence joins TRBV7-6 and TRBJ2-7; D might be TRBD1 (5 bases). V lost 5 bases and J lost 4, with 12 bases in between. This CDR3 contains 13 residues. Germline V gives CDR1 SGHVS, CDR2 FNYEAQ. The CDR3 nucleotides read TGTGCCAGCAGCCCTCGGACAAAATACGAGCAGTACTTC. As protein: CASSPRTKYEQYF.

This clonotype was recorded at least ten times. The rearrangement joins TRBV5-1 to TRBJ2-2; D could derive from TRBD1 or TRBD2 (5 bases each). The germline V gene has CDR1 SGHRS and CDR2 YFSETQ. Trimming stripped 5 bases from V and 3 bases from J, with 11 bases between. CDR3 length: 14 residues. This chain's CDR3 is CASSYQGDTGELFF. In nucleotides, the CDR3 is TGCGCCAGCAGTTACCAGGGAGACACCGGGGAGCTGTTTTTT.

This clonotype was counted at least ten times. The CDR3 sequence is CASSLSVSGANVLTF. As DNA, the CDR3 is TGTGCCAGCAGCCTAAGCGTCTCTGGGGCCAACGTCCTGACTTTC. The gene calls are TRBV7-6 and TRBJ2-6, with D unresolved. Germline CDR1 reads SGHVS; CDR2 reads FNYEAQ. The CDR3 has 15 amino acids. V was pared by 5 bases and J by 0 bases, with 8 bases between.

This clonotype was picked up many times. This chain joins TRBV12-3 or TRBV12-4 and TRBJ2-3, with D maybe TRBD1 (5 bases). The CDR3 has 16 residues. V dropped 3 bases and J dropped 7 bases, with 20 bases sitting between them. The CDR3, as DNA: TGTGCCAGCAGTTTGGGGCCGGACCAAGTCAAGTATACGCAGTATTTT. Amino acid sequence: CASSLGPDQVKYTQYF.

This clonotype has ten or more counts. The V and J genes are TRBV4-3 and TRBJ2-5; D unclear. Germline CDR1 is LGHNA and CDR2 is YSLEER. The CDR3 is made up of 14 amino acids. V lost 0 bases and J 3 bases, leaving 8 bases between the germline ends. The CDR3 loop is CASSQDQAEETQYF. The CDR3 DNA follows: TGCGCCAGCAGCCAAGATCAGGCCGAAGAGACCCAGTACTTC.

This clonotype was seen at least ten times. The chain couples TRBV10-3 to TRBJ2-3; 13 bases are shared with TRBD2. The CDR3 loop spans 18 amino acids. The V segment lost 10 bases and the J segment 8 bases; nucleotides outside the gene matches: 21. Germline V gene data show CDR1 as ENHRY and CDR2 as SYGVKD. The chain's CDR3 is CATQGTSGGESPGVTQYF. The CDR3 region has the DNA TGTGCCACCCAGGGCACTAGCGGGGGGGAAAGTCCAGGAGTTACGCAGTATTTT.